What follows are 13 T cell receptor beta chains derived from one specimen sequenced in a study of CD8 T cells in ankylosing spondylitis. MiXCR, run by TCRdb on the 5' RACE reads, gives a single entry per CDR3 protein. The sample comprises a few hundred thousand distinct CDR3 sequences, about 10% of which are singletons, and less than 25% rests with the top ten. Material for sequencing was blood, either unsorted or a sorted T cell fraction (not recorded which). Source of these receptors: a male donor with ankylosing spondylitis or in good health (not recorded which).

This clonotype has just a few counts. The chain is built from TRBV18 and TRBJ2-2; possibly TRBD2 for D (5 bases). This CDR3 region has 17 residues. Germline values: CDR1 KGHSH, CDR2 LQKENI. V lost 2 bases to trimming and J lost 0 bases, with 13 bases between them. The CDR3 nucleotides read TGTGCCAGCTCACCAGGGATCAGGACTGCGAACACCGGGGAGCTGTTTTTT. Translation: CASSPGIRTANTGELFF. Full variable domain (remainder filled in from reference TRBV18 and TRBJ2-2): NAGVMQNPRHLVRRRGQEARLRCSPMKGHSHVYWYRQLPEEGLKFMVYLQKENIIDESGMPKERFSAEFPKEGPSILRIQQVVRGDSAAYFCASSPGIRTANTGELFFGEGSRLTVL.

The chain recombines TRBV5-1 with TRBJ1-3; TRBD1 might be the D (5 bases). The V end lost 4 bases, the J end lost 2 bases, and 13 bases lay between the germline ends. CDR1 and CDR2 (germline): SGHRS, YFSETQ. CDR3 length: 15 residues. The CDR3 reads CASSLRGDPGNTIYF. The CDR3 region has the DNA TGCGCCAGCAGCCTAAGGGGTGATCCTGGAAACACCATATATTTT.

This sequence joins TRBV3-2 and TRBJ1-2; the table's D call of TRBD1 was not tested on the DNA. TRBV3-2 counts as a pseudogene. The CDR3 is made up of 15 amino acids. The CDR3 spells CACSQGDRANYGYTF. The CDR3 nucleotides read TGTGCCTGCAGCCAAGGAGACAGGGCCAACTATGGCTACACCTTC.

This chain's CDR3 is CSARVGTNGYTF. The CDR3 DNA reads TGCAGTGCTAGAGTGGGAACCAATGGCTACACCTTC. V usage is TRBV20-1 and J usage is TRBJ1-2; D gene uncertain. The CDR3 runs to 12 residues. The germline gives CDR1 DFQATT, CDR2 SNEGSKA (reference sequence). Trimming pared 1 base from V and 6 bases from J, leaving 9 bases between.

This clonotype has ten or more counts. The chain employs TRBV5-1 and TRBJ1-1; D ambiguous. Trimming shortened V by 2 bases and J by 5 bases, and 13 bases separated the two germline ends. CDR1 and CDR2 from the germline V gene are SGHRS and YFSETQ. This CDR3 comprises 14 residues. The CDR3 protein is CASSFGSSGTEAFF. DNA of the CDR3: TGCGCCAGCAGCTTTGGGAGCTCGGGGACTGAAGCTTTCTTT.

This clonotype occurred many times. This chain joins TRBV5-5 and TRBJ2-7; TRBD2 agrees at 7 bases. J gave up 4 bases and V 5 bases, and 21 bases lay outside the gene matches. Germline V CDR1 and CDR2: SGHKS, YYEKEE (reference sequence). The CDR3 runs to 18 residues. DNA for the CDR3: TGTGCCAGCAGTACCGGGACTATCAACGCCCGGTGGGATTACGAGCAGTACTTC. This codes for CASSTGTINARWDYEQYF. Variable domain in full (rest from reference TRBV5-5 and TRBJ2-7): DAGVTQSPTHLIKTRGQQVTLRCSPISGHKSVSWYQQVLGQGPQFIFQYYEKEERGRGNFPDRFSARQFPNYSSELNVNALLLGDSALYLCASSTGTINARWDYEQYFGPGTRLTVT.

In its sample, this clonotype was seen a few times. V usage is TRBV12-3 or TRBV12-4 and J usage is TRBJ1-6; no reliable D call. The V and J ends lost 5 bases and 7 bases respectively, with 12 bases between them. CDR3 length equals 14 residues. Here the CDR3 reads CASSGTYRNSPLHF. In nucleotides, the CDR3 is TGTGCCAGCAGTGGAACTTACAGAAATTCACCCCTCCACTTT.

This clonotype was detected a few times. The chain has TRBV6-1 and TRBJ2-7; D call uncertain. CDR1 and CDR2 from the germline V gene are MNHNS and SASEGT. V lost 6 bases and J 5 bases, leaving 17 bases between the germline ends. The length of the CDR3 is 14 residues. The CDR3 here is CASSKPGEVNEQYF. CDR3 DNA: TGTGCCAGCAGCAAACCTGGGGAAGTGAACGAGCAGTACTTC.

The chain employs TRBV25-1 and TRBJ1-1; D gene unclear. Germline assignment: CDR1 MGHDK and CDR2 SYGVNS. This CDR3 is 12 amino acids long. Trimming pared 8 bases from V and 8 bases from J, leaving 15 bases between. The CDR3 coding sequence is TGTGCCAGCCAGTCGGCCCAGACGGAAGCTTTCTTT. It encodes CASQSAQTEAFF. The full variable domain, rest sourced from reference TRBV25-1 and TRBJ1-1, is EADIYQTPRYLVIGTGKKITLECSQTMGHDKMYWYQQDPGMELHLIHYSYGVNSTEKGDLSSESTVSRIRTEHFPLTLESARPSHTSQYLCASQSAQTEAFFGQGTRLTVV.

This clonotype was counted a few times. This chain connects TRBV11-3 to TRBJ2-7; D is undetermined. Trimming removed 5 bases from V and 3 bases from J, with 11 bases in between. Germline CDR1 and CDR2: SGHNT and YENEEA. The CDR3 is 13 residues long. CDR3 DNA: TGTGCCAGCAGCCAGGACGGGCTCTACGAGCAGTACTTC. It yields the protein CASSQDGLYEQYF.

The table lists this clonotype with many counts. The chain combines TRBV7-2 with TRBJ1-2; unclear D gene. V gave up 1 base and J gave up 2 bases, with 8 bases separating them. CDR1 SGHTA and CDR2 FQGNSA come from the germline V gene. There are 14 residues in the CDR3. CDR3: CASSLGVGNYGYTF. CDR3 sequence (DNA): TGTGCCAGCAGCTTAGGTGTCGGAAACTATGGCTACACCTTC.

Details on this clonotype: A single base separates this from a much larger clone, so it may be a read error. The chain is built from TRBV5-5 and TRBJ1-4, with no clear D. Germline-derived CDR1 and CDR2 are SGHKS and YYEKEE (reference sequence). This CDR3 has 12 residues. The CDR3 DNA reads as TGTGCCAGCTCAGGTTCAGACGAAAAACCGTTTTTT. Its translation is CASSGSDEKPFF.

The table lists this clonotype with many counts. The chain recombines TRBV29-1 with TRBJ2-2, with TRBD1 matching 8 bases. The CDR3 totals 13 residues. Trimming cost V 1 base and J 6 bases; bases outside gene matches: 1. Germline CDR1 is SQVTM and CDR2 is ANQGSEA. The CDR3, as DNA: TGCAGCGTTGAAGCGACAGGGGCCGGGGAGCTGTTTTTT. As protein: CSVEATGAGELFF.